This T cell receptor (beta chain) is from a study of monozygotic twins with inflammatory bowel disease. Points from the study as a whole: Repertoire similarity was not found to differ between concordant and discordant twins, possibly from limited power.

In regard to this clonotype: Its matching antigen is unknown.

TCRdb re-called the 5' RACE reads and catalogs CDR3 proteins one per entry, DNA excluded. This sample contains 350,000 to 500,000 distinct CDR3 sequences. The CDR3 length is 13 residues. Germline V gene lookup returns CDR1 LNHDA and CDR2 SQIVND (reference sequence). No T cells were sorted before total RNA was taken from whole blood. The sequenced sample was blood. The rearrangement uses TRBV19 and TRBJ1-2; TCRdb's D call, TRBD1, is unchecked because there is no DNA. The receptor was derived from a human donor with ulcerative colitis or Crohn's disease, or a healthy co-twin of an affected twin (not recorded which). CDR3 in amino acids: CASSMGVTYGYTF. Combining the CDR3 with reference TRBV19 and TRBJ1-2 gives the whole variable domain DGGITQSPKYLFRKEGQNVTLSCEQNLNHDAMYWYRQDPGQGLRLIYYSQIVNDFQKGDIAEGYSVSREKKESFPLTVTSAQKNPTAFYLCASSMGVTYGYTFGSGTRLTVV.